These T cell receptor beta chains were read from a single sample in a study of T cell changes during pregnancy in multiple sclerosis. Using immunoSEQ multiplex PCR, the repertoire was profiled, and TCRdb retains in-frame clones only, with some absent. Altogether 30,000 to 40,000 clones are present, 88% being singletons, with the ten largest covering less than 9%. Specimen: CD8+ T cells from peripheral blood mononuclear cells, collected in the third trimester of pregnancy. The receptors shown here come from a female donor with multiple sclerosis, enrolled in a pregnancy study. CDR3s include the opening cysteine and the closing phenylalanine or tryptophan. The order of the fields is J gene, clone size, V gene, D gene, CDR3 DNA, CDR3 protein. A D gene is named only where the DNA matches it firmly. Where a row states a size, it is once, few, many or the class of an expanded clone; other rows omit it.

TRBJ2-2,-,TRBV27,TRBD1,TGTGCCACCAAGACAGGGGCCTACACCGGGGAGCTGTTTTTT,CATKTGAYTGELFF
TRBJ1-2,-,TRBV4-1,-,TGCGCCAGCAGCCAAGAAAGGCAGGTCCTCTATGGCTACACCTTC,CASSQERQVLYGYTF
TRBJ1-2,-,TRBV28,-,TGTGCCAGCGGGAGCACCGGGGGCTACACCTTC,CASGSTGGYTF
TRBJ1-6,-,TRBV5-1,TRBD1,TGCGCCAGCAGCTTGGGAAGGGGCAGGGGGTATAATTCACCCCTCCACTTT,CASSLGRGRGYNSPLHF
TRBJ1-2,-,TRBV21-1,-,TGTGCCAGCAGCAAAGCCTCCAGGGGGCGTAATAATGTGTATGGCTACACCTTC,CASSKASRGRNNVYGYTF
TRBJ2-1,once,TRBV2,TRBD1,TGTGCCACGAAATACAGGGGCGAATACAATGAGCAGTTCTTC,CATKYRGEYNEQFF
TRBJ1-6,-,TRBV14,-,TGTGCCAGCAGCCAATACACAGGGCCTAATTCACCCCTCCACTTT,CASSQYTGPNSPLHF
TRBJ1-6,-,TRBV13,-,TGTGCCAGCAGCTTATCACAGCATAATTCACCCCTCCACTTT,CASSLSQHNSPLHF
TRBJ1-1,-,TRBV6-1,-,TGTGCCAGCAGTGTCTTCCGCCTGACAGCTAACACTGAAGCTTTCTTT,CASSVFRLTANTEAFF
TRBJ2-1,-,TRBV5-1,TRBD1,TGCGCCAGCAGCATGAACAGGGGGACCTACAATGAGCAGTTCTTC,CASSMNRGTYNEQFF
TRBJ1-2,-,TRBV6-6,-,TGTGCCAGCAGTTACCCCTATGAGACAGGTTCCTATGGCTACACCTTC,CASSYPYETGSYGYTF
TRBJ2-6,once,TRBV29-1,-,TGCAGCGTTGTGTTTTCGGGGATTCTCTTCCCTGGGGCCAACGTCCTGACTTTC,CSVVFSGILFPGANVLTF
TRBJ1-1,-,TRBV30,-,TGTGCCTGGGTTAATCTCGGGGGGACTGAAGCTTTCTTT,CAWVNLGGTEAFF
TRBJ2-7,-,TRBV9,TRBD2,TGTGCCAGCAGCCCTAGCGGGGGGTACTCCTACGAGCAGTACTTC,CASSPSGGYSYEQYF
TRBJ2-3,-,TRBV23-1,TRBD1,TGCGCCAGCAACACGGGACAGGGGGGCACAGATACGCAGTATTTT,CASNTGQGGTDTQYF
TRBJ2-7,-,TRBV10-2,TRBD1,TGCGCCAGCAGTGAGTTCGGGACAGCCTACGAGCAGTACTTC,CASSEFGTAYEQYF
TRBJ2-1,-,TRBV10-1,TRBD2,TGCGCCAGCAGTGAACTAGCGGGGGACTACAATGAGCAGTTCTTC,CASSELAGDYNEQFF
TRBJ2-7,-,TRBV2,TRBD1,TGTGCCAGCAGCCCCCCCCCTGGACAGGGGTATTTCTACGAGCAGTACTTC,CASSPPPGQGYFYEQYF
TRBJ2-7,-,TRBV6-5,TRBD1,TGTGCCAGCAGTTGGACAGGGACTGCTGAGCAGTACTTC,CASSWTGTAEQYF
TRBJ2-7,-,TRBV5-4,-,TGTGCCAGCAGCTTAGTCGGCGGGCCTTACGAGCAGTACTTC,CASSLVGGPYEQYF
TRBJ1-1,-,TRBV19,-,TGTGCCAGTAGTATTTTCTTGAACACTGAAGCTTTCTTT,CASSIFLNTEAFF
TRBJ1-5,few,TRBV6-1,TRBD1,TGTGCCAGCAGTGCAACCGGGGGGACAGGGTTGTATCAGCCCCAGCATTTT,CASSATGGTGLYQPQHF
TRBJ2-7,few,TRBV19,-,TGTGCCAGTAGTATATCGTCAGGGGGGTCCTACGAGCAGTACTTC,CASSISSGGSYEQYF
TRBJ1-1,few,TRBV5-6,-,TGTGCCAGCAGCTTTGGGAGGGCGAACACTGAAGCTTTCTTT,CASSFGRANTEAFF
TRBJ2-7,few,TRBV4-1,-,TGCGCCAGCAGCCCCCTGGCGGCGGCTCCCTACGAGCAGTACTTC,CASSPLAAAPYEQYF
TRBJ2-2,few,TRBV6-1,-,TGTGCCAGCAGCCGACAGGAGACCGGGGAGCTGTTTTTT,CASSRQETGELFF
TRBJ1-1,-,TRBV5-6,-,TGTGCCAGCAGCTGGGGGCAGTTTAACACTGAAGCTTTCTTT,CASSWGQFNTEAFF
TRBJ2-5,-,TRBV27,-,TGTGCCAGCAGTCCGATCTCGTCGGGGACCCAGTACTTC,CASSPISSGTQYF
TRBJ2-7,-,TRBV28,-,TGTGCCAGCAGTTTCTTTACCTACGAGCAGTACTTC,CASSFFTYEQYF
TRBJ2-7,once,TRBV27,TRBD2,TGTGCCAGCAGTTTGGGGACTAGCGGGGACGAGCAGTACTTC,CASSLGTSGDEQYF
TRBJ1-1,few,TRBV6-5,-,TGTGCCAGCAGTTACGCGGAGGGGCCTGAAGCTTTCTTT,CASSYAEGPEAFF
TRBJ2-7,-,TRBV27,TRBD1,TGTGCCAGCAGTTCACCGGGACAGGGGACCTACGAGCAGTACTTC,CASSSPGQGTYEQYF
TRBJ1-1,-,TRBV7-2,TRBD1,TGTGCCAGCAGCTCCCGGGACAGGGACACTGAAGCTTTCTTT,CASSSRDRDTEAFF
TRBJ2-4,-,TRBV21-1,-,TGTGCCAGCACCATGAGGACTAGCGGGGGGGCCGGGGCCAAAAACATTCAGTACTTC,CASTMRTSGGAGAKNIQYF
TRBJ2-3,-,TRBV20-1,TRBD1,TGCAGTGGGGACAGTTGGAATACGCAGTATTTT,CSGDSWNTQYF
TRBJ2-3,-,TRBV6-1,TRBD1,TGTGCCAGCAGTTGGACAGGCTACACAGATACGCAGTATTTT,CASSWTGYTDTQYF
TRBJ1-5,-,TRBV2,TRBD1,TGTGCCACTAAAGACAGGGGAAATCAGCCCCAGCATTTT,CATKDRGNQPQHF
TRBJ1-1,-,TRBV4-1,TRBD1,TGCGCCAGCAGCTTCAGGGGGTCGGGCACTGAAGCTTTCTTT,CASSFRGSGTEAFF
TRBJ1-2,few,TRBV13,TRBD1,TGTGCCAGCAGCTCCGACAGGGGTCTCTATGGCTACACCTTC,CASSSDRGLYGYTF
TRBJ1-5,-,TRBV28,-,TGTGCCAGCAGTTTTCCCGACAGAAATCAGCCCCAGCATTTT,CASSFPDRNQPQHF
TRBJ2-1,-,TRBV5-4,-,TGTGCCAGCAGGGCCCGGCGGAAGAGCTCCTACAATGAGCAGTTCTTC,CASRARRKSSYNEQFF
TRBJ1-1,-,TRBV27,-,TGTGCCAGCAGTTTCCGACAAGGCGCAGCTTTCTTT,CASSFRQGAAFF
TRBJ1-1,-,TRBV7-8,TRBD1,TGTGCCAGCAGCTTAGAGGACAGGAGGAACACTGAAGCTTTCTTT,CASSLEDRRNTEAFF
TRBJ1-4,-,TRBV7-9,-,TGTGCCAGCAGCTTCCGCCGGCGGGGTGAAAAACTGTTTTTT,CASSFRRRGEKLFF
TRBJ2-7,-,TRBV6-1,-,TGTGCCAGCAGTGAGCCTCCGGGAGACGGGGACGCCGAGCAGTACTTC,CASSEPPGDGDAEQYF
TRBJ1-2,-,TRBV2,-,TGTGCCAGCAGTGATGTTAAGGGGTTTTATGGCTACACCTTC,CASSDVKGFYGYTF
TRBJ2-7,-,TRBV18,-,TGTGCCACCGCCGACCAGGGGACCTACGAGCAGTACTTC,CATADQGTYEQYF
TRBJ2-7,-,TRBV19,TRBD1,TGTGCCAGTAGTATAATACCGGGACAGGGGGACGAGCAGTACTTC,CASSIIPGQGDEQYF
TRBJ1-1,-,TRBV2,-,TGTGCCAGCAGCCCCCCGGGGCAGGGGGAAGCTTTCTTT,CASSPPGQGEAFF
TRBJ1-2,-,TRBV7-8,-,TGTGCCAGCAGCTTAGCCGGGGACTATGGCTACACCTTC,CASSLAGDYGYTF
TRBJ1-2,-,TRBV7-2,TRBD1,TGTGCCAGCAGCCGACCCCGAGACAGGGGTAACTATGGCTACACCTTC,CASSRPRDRGNYGYTF
TRBJ1-1,-,TRBV30,TRBD1,TGTGCCTGGAGTTTAAGAGGACAGGGGAACACTGAAGCTTTCTTT,CAWSLRGQGNTEAFF
TRBJ1-3,-,TRBV2,TRBD1,TGTGCCAGCGGGTCAGGGGGGTCCTCTGGAAACACCATATATTTT,CASGSGGSSGNTIYF